The sequence of this TCR beta chain was determined in a study of siplizumab effects on memory and regulatory T cells. Findings and limits, study-wide: Controls showed an average of around 27% Treg-derived mappable alloreactive CD4+ clones, while siplizumab showed 65% to 70%. Naive T cells apparently outstripped memory cells in diversity and seemed major alloresponse contributors.

Method: immunoSEQ multiplex PCR; TCRdb's copy keeps in-frame clones and lacks some. This sample has some 120,000 clones; less than 95% occur once, and the top ten carry roughly 1.5%. The germline CDR1 and CDR2 sequences are SGHAT and FQNNGV. The CDR3 contains 13 residues. J lost 4 bases, V lost 3 bases, and 0 bases had no gene match. To note about this clone: What it binds is not known.

V usage is TRBV11-2 and J usage is TRBJ2-3; the match to TRBD2 covers 8 bases. What was sequenced was non-Treg CD4+ T cells sorted from blood. This clonotype was sampled from a human donor in good health. The CDR3 loop is CASSFSGADTQYF. CDR3 DNA sequence: TGTGCCAGCAGCTTTAGCGGGGCAGATACGCAGTATTTT. Looking up the rest from reference TRBV11-2 and TRBJ2-3 gives the full variable domain: EAGVAQSPRYKIIEKRQSVAFWCNPISGHATLYWYQQILGQGPKLLIQFQNNGVVDDSQLPKDRFSAERLKGVDSTLKIQPAKLEDSAVYLCASSFSGADTQYFGPGTRLTVL.